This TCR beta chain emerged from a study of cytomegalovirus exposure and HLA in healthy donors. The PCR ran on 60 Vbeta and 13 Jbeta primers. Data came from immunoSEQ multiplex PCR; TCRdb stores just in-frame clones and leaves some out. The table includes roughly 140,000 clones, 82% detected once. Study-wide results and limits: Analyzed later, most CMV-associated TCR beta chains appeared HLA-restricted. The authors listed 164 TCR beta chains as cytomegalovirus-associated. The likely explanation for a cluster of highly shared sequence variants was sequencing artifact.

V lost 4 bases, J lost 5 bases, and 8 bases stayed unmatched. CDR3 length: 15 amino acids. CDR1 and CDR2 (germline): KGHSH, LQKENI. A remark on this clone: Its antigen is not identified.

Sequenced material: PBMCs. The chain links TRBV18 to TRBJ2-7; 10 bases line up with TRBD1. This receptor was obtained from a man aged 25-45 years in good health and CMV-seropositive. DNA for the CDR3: TGTGCCAGCTCACTCGGACAGGGGGGAAAAGACGAGCAGTACTTC. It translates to CASSLGQGGKDEQYF.